One sample yielded the 29 T cell receptor beta chains listed below, sequenced in a study of T cells after yellow fever vaccination. TCRdb analysed the 5' RACE reads with MiXCR anew, one entry per CDR3 protein. The repertoire holds just under 600,000 distinct CDR3 sequences, with less than 15% as singletons. Source: PBMCs, taken on the day of the yellow fever booster vaccination. The receptors were sampled from a man aged 25 to 45 who received the YFV17D yellow fever vaccine.

This chain's CDR3 is CASSIQWTDSLAKNIQYF. The CDR3 region has the DNA TGTGCCAGTAGTATTCAATGGACGGACAGCTTAGCCAAAAACATTCAGTACTTC. The V and J genes are TRBV19 and TRBJ2-4; possibly TRBD1 for D (6 bases). In germline, CDR1 is LNHDA, CDR2 SQIVND (reference sequence). This CDR3 comprises 18 residues. The ends were cut back, 3 bases at V and 0 bases at J, with 18 bases in the middle.

This clonotype occurred many times. V gene TRBV20-1 combines with J gene TRBJ2-1, with 11 bases identical to TRBD2. V shed 1 base, J shed 0 bases, and the junction held 8 bases outside the gene matches. Looked up from germline, CDR1 is DFQATT and CDR2 is SNEGSKA (reference sequence). CDR3 length equals 18 residues. The CDR3 DNA reads TGCAGTGCTAGAGTTGGACTAGCGGGTGGAAGCTCCTACAATGAGCAGTTCTTC. It yields the protein CSARVGLAGGSSYNEQFF.

As for this clonotype: With a much larger clone just one base away, this may be a read error. J is TRBJ2-7 and V is TRBV7-2; 9 bases line up with TRBD2. Germline trimming cut 1 base from V and 11 bases from J; bases unmatched to any gene: 9. The CDR3 has 14 amino acids. From germline, CDR1 is SGHTA and CDR2 FQGNSA. The CDR3: CASSLGISGSVKYF. CDR3 sequence (DNA): TGTGCCAGCAGCTTAGGGATTAGCGGGAGTGTTAAGTACTTC.

This clonotype was detected ten times or more. Here the CDR3 DNA reads TGTGCCAGCAGCTTCCAGAACTCCTACGAGCAGTACTTC. Amino acid sequence: CASSFQNSYEQYF. This chain links TRBV7-2 with TRBJ2-7, with D unresolved. The CDR3 sequence is 13 residues long. The germline V gene has CDR1 SGHTA and CDR2 FQGNSA. V was pared by 3 bases and J by 0 bases, with 6 bases between.

This clonotype was seen a few times. CDR3 in amino acids: CSDTVGTSGYNEQFF. In DNA form, the CDR3 reads TGCAGTGACACCGTAGGGACTAGCGGTTACAATGAGCAGTTCTTC. J is TRBJ2-1 and V is TRBV29-1; TRBD2 matches at 11 bases. This CDR3 is built from 15 residues. Germline values: CDR1 SQVTM, CDR2 ANQGSEA.

The V and J genes are TRBV12-3 or TRBV12-4 and TRBJ2-7; D could derive from TRBD1 or TRBD2 (6 bases each). Trimming stripped 4 bases from V and 5 bases from J, with 18 bases between. This CDR3 spans 15 amino acids. The CDR3 DNA reads as TGTGCCAGCAGTTCAAGGGGGGATACCCGGGACGAGCAGTACTTC. This translates into CASSSRGDTRDEQYF.

This chain connects TRBV18 to TRBJ2-1; D is perhaps TRBD2 (6 bases). The CDR3 extends over 15 amino acids. The V end was cut by 3 bases, the J end by 1 base, with 10 bases between. Germline CDR1 is KGHSH and CDR2 is LQKENI. The CDR3 nucleotides read TGTGCCAGCTCACCTCGCGGGGTTTCCTACAATGAGCAGTTCTTC. Translated: CASSPRGVSYNEQFF.

This sequence joins TRBV2 and TRBJ1-5; D unresolved. Trimming left V 3 bases short and J 3 bases short, with 9 bases between. CDR1 is SNHLY, CDR2 FYNNEI, per germline. The CDR3 runs to 14 residues. As DNA, the CDR3 is TGTGCCAGCAGTGAGGCCCCCTCCAATCAGCCCCAGCATTTT. This encodes CASSEAPSNQPQHF.

The rearrangement links TRBV5-1 to TRBJ2-5; 7 bases line up with TRBD2. J lost 1 base, V lost 0 bases, and 3 bases had no gene match. The length of the CDR3 is 15 residues. The germline V gene encodes CDR1 SGHRS and CDR2 YFSETQ. The CDR3 nucleotides read TGCGCCAGCAGCTTGGAAACTAGCGCCCAAGAGACCCAGTACTTC. This encodes CASSLETSAQETQYF. Full variable domain (missing parts from reference TRBV5-1 and TRBJ2-5): KAGVTQTPRYLIKTRGQQVTLSCSPISGHRSVSWYQQTPGQGLQFLFEYFSETQRNKGNFPGRFSGRQFSNSRSEMNVSTLELGDSALYLCASSLETSAQETQYFGPGTRLLVL.

The table lists this clonotype with a few counts. The chain employs TRBV7-6 and TRBJ2-1; weak D call: TRBD2 (5 bases). The CDR3 sequence is 13 residues long. Germline CDR1 and CDR2: SGHVS and FNYEAQ. The V end lost 0 bases, the J end lost 6 bases, and 6 bases lay between the germline ends. In DNA form, the CDR3 reads TGTGCCAGCAGCTTAGCTGAGGGCAATGAGCAGTTCTTC. As protein: CASSLAEGNEQFF.

In DNA, the CDR3 is TGTGCCAGCAGTCCAAGACAGGCCGGAATGAATACGCAGTATTTT. Translating it yields CASSPRQAGMNTQYF. The chain links TRBV6-1 to TRBJ2-3, with a weak D call TRBD1 (6 bases). Per germline, CDR1 MNHNS and CDR2 SASEGT. CDR3 length: 15 amino acids. V was cut by 5 bases and J by 7 bases, with 19 bases left in between.

This clonotype has a handful of counts. The chain combines TRBV12-3 or TRBV12-4 with TRBJ2-6, with D possibly TRBD1 on 5 matching bases. The CDR3 is 15 residues long. The ends were cut back, 8 bases at V and 2 bases at J, with 13 bases in the middle. The CDR3, as DNA: TGTGCCAGCGGGATTCAGGGAACTGGGGCCAACGTCCTGACTTTC. This codes for CASGIQGTGANVLTF.

This clonotype was counted only a few times. The rearrangement joins TRBV2 to TRBJ1-5; no clear D gene. This CDR3 has 15 residues. In germline, CDR1 is SNHLY, CDR2 FYNNEI. V was trimmed by 0 bases and J by 5 bases, leaving 11 bases between them. The CDR3 coding sequence is TGTGCCAGCAGTGAAGCGGGCAGGCTGGATCAGCCCCAGCATTTT. Its protein product is CASSEAGRLDQPQHF.

The chain couples TRBV2 to TRBJ2-7; D is perhaps TRBD2 (6 bases). Germline V gives CDR1 SNHLY, CDR2 FYNNEI. The CDR3 is 13 amino acids. The V and J ends lost 8 bases and 12 bases respectively, with 23 bases between them. CDR3 nucleotide sequence: TGTGCCAGCCTAACCGGGGGAGTCGTATCCCTGTACTTC. This encodes CASLTGGVVSLYF.

This clonotype showed up just a few times. J is TRBJ2-4 and V is TRBV5-6; 9 bases agree with TRBD1. Germline V lookup: CDR1 SGHDT, CDR2 YYEEEE. The J segment lost 9 bases and the V segment lost 1 base, leaving 2 bases of the junction unmatched. The CDR3 spans 13 residues. CDR3 sequence: CASSLRDRAIQYF. The CDR3 DNA follows: TGTGCCAGCAGCTTGCGGGACAGGGCCATTCAGTACTTC.

The chain uses TRBV12-3 or TRBV12-4 and TRBJ2-3; TRBD2 aligns across 12 bases. CDR3 length: 17 amino acids. The ends lost 2 bases at V and 3 bases at J; junction bases unmatched: 6. The chain's CDR3 is CASSLSLAGGPTDTQYF. The DNA for the CDR3 is TGTGCCAGCAGTTTAAGTCTAGCGGGAGGGCCGACAGATACGCAGTATTTT.

The table lists this clonotype with many counts. This chain uses TRBV4-3 with TRBJ1-3; D not certain. V was trimmed by 1 base and J by 0 bases, leaving 4 bases between them. Per germline, CDR1 LGHNA and CDR2 YSLEER. The CDR3 is made up of 14 amino acids. DNA of the CDR3: TGCGCCAGCAGCCAAGGGGACTCTGGAAACACCATATATTTT. Translating it yields CASSQGDSGNTIYF.

This clonotype was found a few times. The genes are TRBV30 and TRBJ2-3; the D gene is possibly TRBD2 (6 bases). V lost 0 bases to trimming and J lost 3 bases, with 13 bases between them. The length of the CDR3 is 15 residues. Germline CDR1 reads GTSNPN; CDR2 reads SVGIG (reference sequence). The CDR3 bases are TGTGCCTGGAGTGTATTAAGACTAGGAACAGATACGCAGTATTTT. Protein sequence: CAWSVLRLGTDTQYF.

A few counts support this clonotype. V is TRBV20-1 and J is TRBJ2-5, with D unresolved. Trimming left V 0 bases short and J 8 bases short, with 10 bases between. This CDR3 is 12 amino acids long. CDR1 is DFQATT and CDR2 is SNEGSKA in the germline V gene (reference sequence). The CDR3 protein is CSARESGRTQYF. DNA of the CDR3: TGCAGTGCTAGAGAATCGGGTCGAACCCAGTACTTC.

CDR3 sequence reads: CASSAMETQYF. The DNA of the CDR3 is TGCGCCAGCAGTGCTATGGAGACCCAGTACTTC. V and J are TRBV10-2 and TRBJ2-5; D ambiguous. The CDR3 runs 11 residues. Germline assignment: CDR1 WSHSY and CDR2 SAAADI. V dropped 4 bases and J dropped 5 bases, with 5 bases sitting between them.

This chain links TRBV25-1 with TRBJ2-5; no reliable D call. Germline CDR1 MGHDK, CDR2 SYGVNS. V was clipped by 1 base and J by 1 base, with 10 bases between them. This CDR3 is 15 amino acids long. CDR3 sequence (DNA): TGTGCCAGCAGTGAATCGTCAACCCCCCAAGAGACCCAGTACTTC. Its protein product is CASSESSTPQETQYF.

This clonotype appeared many times. The V call is TRBV7-8, the J call TRBJ1-2; D unresolved. The V end lost 2 bases, the J end lost 9 bases, and 10 bases lay between the germline ends. The CDR3 runs 12 residues. CDR1 is SGHVS and CDR2 is FQNEAQ in the germline V gene. CDR3 amino acids: CASSLSRRRYTF. The CDR3 DNA is TGTGCCAGCAGCTTATCAAGGCGTCGCTACACCTTC.

This clonotype has more than one count but fewer than ten. The CDR3 reads CAISEGPGSGWFF. In DNA, the CDR3 is TGTGCCATCAGTGAAGGACCCGGGAGTGGATGGTTCTTC. The V call is TRBV10-3, the J call TRBJ2-1, with D possibly TRBD2 on 6 matching bases. With 3 bases removed from V and 15 bases from J, the gap between germline ends came to 18 bases. Germline CDR1 is ENHRY and CDR2 is SYGVKD. CDR3 length: 13 amino acids.

The chain joins TRBV30 to TRBJ1-5; 10 bases are shared with TRBD1. V was pared by 3 bases and J by 6 bases, with 5 bases of the junction left unmatched. From germline, CDR1 is GTSNPN and CDR2 SVGIG (reference sequence). The CDR3 is 14 amino acids. DNA of the CDR3: TGTGCCTGGAGCACAGGACAGGGGGGTCAGCCCCAGCATTTT. Translated: CAWSTGQGGQPQHF.

V is TRBV5-1 and J is TRBJ2-2; the match to TRBD2 covers 8 bases. The germline V gene has CDR1 SGHRS and CDR2 YFSETQ. The length of the CDR3 is 16 residues. The V segment lost 3 bases and the J segment 4 bases; nucleotides outside the gene matches: 8. The CDR3 is CASSYTSGVSTGELFF. CDR3 bases: TGCGCCAGCAGCTACACTAGCGGAGTGTCCACCGGGGAGCTGTTTTTT.

This clonotype was found a few times. The chain recombines TRBV25-1 with TRBJ2-5, with 7 positions matching TRBD1. Trimming cost V 6 bases and J 9 bases; bases outside gene matches: 4. Germline CDR1 and CDR2: MGHDK and SYGVNS. This CDR3 comprises 11 residues. The DNA of the CDR3 is TGTGCCAGCAGAATAGACAGGGCCCAGTACTTC. Encoded protein: CASRIDRAQYF.

This chain links TRBV5-6 with TRBJ1-2; a weak D match, TRBD1 (5 bases). V lost 6 bases to trimming and J lost 3 bases, with 21 bases between them. This CDR3 region has 16 residues. CDR1 SGHDT and CDR2 YYEEEE come from the germline V gene. The CDR3 reads CASTPASKGRDYGYTF. The CDR3 DNA reads as TGTGCCAGCACCCCCGCGTCTAAGGGGCGCGACTATGGCTACACCTTC.

There are a few counts of this clonotype. This chain uses TRBV4-3 with TRBJ2-7; possibly TRBD2 for D (5 bases). Deletions cut 2 bases from V and 0 bases from J, with 11 bases between. This CDR3 region has 15 residues. Germline V gives CDR1 LGHNA, CDR2 YSLEER. CDR3 bases: TGCGCCAGCAGCCAACAACCGGGATCCTCCTACGAGCAGTACTTC. It encodes CASSQQPGSSYEQYF.

This chain joins TRBV9 and TRBJ2-5; no reliable D call. Germline CDR1 SGDLS, CDR2 YYNGEE. The CDR3 sequence is 13 residues long. Deletions cut 0 bases from V and 5 bases from J, with 8 bases between. CDR3 sequence (DNA): TGTGCCAGCAGCGTAGACGGGCGTGAGACCCAGTACTTC. Translated: CASSVDGRETQYF.